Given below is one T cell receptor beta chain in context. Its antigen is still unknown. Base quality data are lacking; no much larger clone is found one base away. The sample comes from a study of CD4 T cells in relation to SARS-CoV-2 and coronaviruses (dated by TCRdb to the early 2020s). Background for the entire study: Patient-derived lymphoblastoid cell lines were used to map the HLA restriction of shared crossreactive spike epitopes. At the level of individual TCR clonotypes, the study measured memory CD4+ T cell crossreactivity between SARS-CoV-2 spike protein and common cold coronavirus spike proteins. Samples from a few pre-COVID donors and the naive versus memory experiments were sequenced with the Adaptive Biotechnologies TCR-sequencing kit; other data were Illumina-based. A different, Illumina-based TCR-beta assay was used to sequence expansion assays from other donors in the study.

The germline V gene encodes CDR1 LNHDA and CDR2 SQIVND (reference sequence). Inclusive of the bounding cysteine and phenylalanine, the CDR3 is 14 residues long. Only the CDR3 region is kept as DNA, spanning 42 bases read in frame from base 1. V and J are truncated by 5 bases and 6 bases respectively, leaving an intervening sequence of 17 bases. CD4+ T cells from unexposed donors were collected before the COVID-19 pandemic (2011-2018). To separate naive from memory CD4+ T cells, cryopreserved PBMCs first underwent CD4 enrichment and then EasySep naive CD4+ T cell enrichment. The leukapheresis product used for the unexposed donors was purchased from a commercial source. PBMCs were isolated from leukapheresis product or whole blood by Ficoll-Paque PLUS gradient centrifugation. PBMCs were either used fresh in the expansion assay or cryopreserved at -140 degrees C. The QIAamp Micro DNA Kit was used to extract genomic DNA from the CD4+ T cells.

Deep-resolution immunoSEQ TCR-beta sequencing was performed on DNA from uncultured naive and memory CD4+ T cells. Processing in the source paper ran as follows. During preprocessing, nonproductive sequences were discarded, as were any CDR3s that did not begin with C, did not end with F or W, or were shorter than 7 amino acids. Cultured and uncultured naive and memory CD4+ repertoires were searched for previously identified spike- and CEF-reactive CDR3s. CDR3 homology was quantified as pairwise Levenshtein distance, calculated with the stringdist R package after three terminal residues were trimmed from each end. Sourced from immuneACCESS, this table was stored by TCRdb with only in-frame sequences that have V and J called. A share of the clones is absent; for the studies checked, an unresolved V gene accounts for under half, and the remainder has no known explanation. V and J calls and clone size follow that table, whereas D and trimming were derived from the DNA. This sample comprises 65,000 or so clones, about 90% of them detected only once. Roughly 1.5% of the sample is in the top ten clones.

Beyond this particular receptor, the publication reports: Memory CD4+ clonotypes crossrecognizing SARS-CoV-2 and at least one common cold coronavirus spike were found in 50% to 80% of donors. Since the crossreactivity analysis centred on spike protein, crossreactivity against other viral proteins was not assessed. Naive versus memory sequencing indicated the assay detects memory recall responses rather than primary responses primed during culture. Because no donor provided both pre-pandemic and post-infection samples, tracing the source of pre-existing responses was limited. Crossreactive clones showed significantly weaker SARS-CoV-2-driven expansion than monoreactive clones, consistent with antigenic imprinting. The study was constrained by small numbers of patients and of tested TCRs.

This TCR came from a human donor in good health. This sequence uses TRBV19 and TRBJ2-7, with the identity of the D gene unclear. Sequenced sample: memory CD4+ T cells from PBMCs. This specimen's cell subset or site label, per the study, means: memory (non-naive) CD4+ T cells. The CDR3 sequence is CASSPRTPGGEQYF. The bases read TGTGCCAGTAGTCCCCGAACCCCAGGCGGCGAGCAGTACTTC.